This T cell receptor (beta chain) comes out of a study of metastatic and nonmetastatic thyroid tumors. At the level of the study: Where malignant and benign thyroid patients were concerned, repertoires were compared across blood and tumor or nodule tissue.

TCRdb re-analyzed the PCR reads through MiXCR. The sample has tens of thousands of clones, 28% seen once. Study-wide findings and caveats: Significantly greater TCR beta diversity was reportedly found in malignant thyroid tumors than in benign nodules (in blood and tumor).

Concerning this clone: Its antigen is not identified.

Between the trimmed V and J ends, which lost 4 bases and 4 bases, there was a span of 11 bases. Germline CDR1 MNHEY, CDR2 SVGEGT. The CDR3 totals 13 residues. Before thyroid surgery, none of the patients had received any treatment. Sequenced: tumor tissue. The chain links TRBV6-2 or TRBV6-3 to TRBJ2-7; D might be TRBD1 (6 bases). The clonotype comes from a male donor with papillary thyroid cancer or a benign thyroid nodule (not recorded which). Some clones in this sample may be carry-over from other donors' samples. CDR3 amino acids: CASSSGQRYEQYF. Here the CDR3 DNA reads TGTGCCAGCAGTTCCGGACAGCGATACGAGCAGTACTTC.